Presented here are 22 T cell receptor beta chains from one specimen sequenced in a study of identical twins listed by TCRdb under 2016. The method behind the library was 5' RACE. The instrument given in TCRdb is Illumina HiSeq 2000. TCRdb reprocessed the public reads (quality trimming at Q25 with fastp, clone calling with MiXCR) and kept in-frame beta chains. Every distinct CDR3 protein forms one entry, paired with its most common genes and DNA. The sample data list around 490,000 distinct CDR3 sequences, and over 11% of these were observed just once. Of the sample, approximately 0.98% falls within the top ten clones. These records were also assigned to another study, of yellow fever vaccine responses in identical twins.

The sequenced sample consisted of CD4+ T cells sorted from blood. The receptors come from a woman in her late teens or twenties in good health.

This clonotype occurred a few times. The rearrangement joins TRBV5-5 to TRBJ2-3, with 8 bases that match TRBD2. Germline V lookup: CDR1 SGHKS, CDR2 YYEKEE (reference sequence). J was trimmed by 6 bases and V by 4 bases; bases with no gene match: 10. The CDR3 spans 15 residues. The CDR3 DNA is TGTGCCAGCAGCCCCCCGGGCGGGAGGTTGGATACGCAGTATTTT. The encoded protein is CASSPPGGRLDTQYF.

This clonotype was observed a few times. This sequence joins TRBV2 and TRBJ2-1; 11 nucleotides agree with TRBD2. This CDR3 has 14 amino acids. From germline, CDR1 is SNHLY and CDR2 FYNNEI. V lost 9 bases and J lost 7; bases outside the gene matches: 8. CDR3 sequence (DNA): TGTGCCAGTAAGACTAGCGGGGTTTCAAATGAGCAGTTCTTC. The encoded protein is CASKTSGVSNEQFF.

This clonotype was detected only a few times. CDR3 region: CASSLTPGQTYEQYF. In DNA, the CDR3 is TGCGCCAGCAGCTTAACTCCGGGACAGACCTACGAGCAGTACTTC. V usage is TRBV5-1 and J usage is TRBJ2-7, with TRBD1 matching 7 bases. V gave up 2 bases and J gave up 2 bases; unmatched junction bases: 7. CDR3 length: 15 amino acids. Germline CDR1 reads SGHRS; CDR2 reads YFSETQ.

CDR3 sequence: CASSPSLGVSSYNEQFF. DNA of the CDR3: TGCGCCAGCAGCCCGTCCCTAGGGGTGAGCTCCTACAATGAGCAGTTCTTC. This chain joins TRBV4-1 and TRBJ2-1, with D possibly TRBD1 on 5 matching bases. Trimming cost V 4 bases and J 0 bases, with 16 bases left between them. This CDR3 comprises 17 residues. CDR1 and CDR2 (germline): MGHRA, YSYEKL.

This chain joins TRBV4-2 and TRBJ2-3; 12 positions agree with TRBD2. The CDR3 is 18 amino acids. Germline values: CDR1 LGHNA, CDR2 YNFKEQ. V was pared by 0 bases and J by 3 bases, with 7 bases of the junction left unmatched. This CDR3 reads CASSQDRASGGDTDTQYF. The DNA of the CDR3 is TGTGCCAGCAGCCAAGATCGCGCTAGCGGGGGGGATACAGATACGCAGTATTTT.

This clonotype has only a few counts. The genes are TRBV10-3 and TRBJ1-1; the D is unclear. The germline CDR1 and CDR2 sequences are ENHRY and SYGVKD. V was pared by 0 bases and J by 3 bases, with 17 bases between. The CDR3 is 17 residues long. CDR3 nucleotide sequence: TGTGCCATCAGTGAGTCGATGCACGGGAGGAAGGACACTGAAGCTTTCTTT. This codes for CAISESMHGRKDTEAFF.

In this sample, this clonotype turned up a few times. The chain uses TRBV6-2 or TRBV6-3 and TRBJ2-6, with D possibly matching TRBD2 (7 bases). Trimming shortened V by 0 bases and J by 0 bases, and 21 bases separated the two germline ends. CDR3 size: 21 residues. Germline values: CDR1 MNHEY, CDR2 SVGEGT. The CDR3 bases are TGTGCCAGCAGTTACTCGAATTCCTTCGGGGGGCTGGGCTCTGGGGCCAACGTCCTGACTTTC. Its translation: CASSYSNSFGGLGSGANVLTF.

This sequence joins TRBV3-1 and TRBJ2-7; the match to TRBD1 covers 11 bases. The germline CDR1 and CDR2 sequences are LGHDT and YNNKEL (reference sequence). The CDR3 runs 16 residues. V lost 3 bases, J lost 3 bases, and 7 bases stayed unmatched. The CDR3 DNA reads TGTGCCAGCAGCCATCGCCGGACAGGGGGCATCTACGAGCAGTACTTC. It encodes CASSHRRTGGIYEQYF.

This clonotype has just a few counts. This sequence joins TRBV2 and TRBJ2-1; 14 positions match TRBD2. V lost 6 bases to trimming and J lost 2 bases; unmatched junction nucleotides: 0. The CDR3 consists of 15 residues. Germline V CDR1 and CDR2: SNHLY, FYNNEI. The CDR3 sequence: CASRGLAGAYNEQFF. CDR3 coding DNA: TGTGCCAGCAGGGGACTAGCGGGAGCCTACAATGAGCAGTTCTTC. The full variable domain, with the rest looked up from reference TRBV2 and TRBJ2-1, is EPEVTQTPSHQVTQMGQEVILRCVPISNHLYFYWYRQILGQKVEFLVSFYNNEISEKSEIFDDQFSVERPDGSNFTLKIRSTKLEDSAMYFCASRGLAGAYNEQFFGPGTRLTVL.

This clonotype was recorded a few times. The chain carries TRBV28 and TRBJ2-7; tentative D call: TRBD2 (6 bases). Trimming shortened V by 6 bases and J by 2 bases, and 17 bases separated the two germline ends. Germline lookup yields CDR1 MDHEN and CDR2 SYDVKM. This CDR3 has 15 amino acids. The CDR3 reads CASSRTGTGTYEQYF. The CDR3, as DNA: TGTGCCAGCAGCCGAACCGGGACTGGGACCTACGAGCAGTACTTC.

This clonotype occurred many times. The chain recombines TRBV2 with TRBJ2-4; D possibly uses TRBD1 or TRBD2 (5 bases each). The CDR3 loop spans 12 amino acids. Trimming stripped 2 bases from V and 9 bases from J, with 8 bases between. CDR1 is SNHLY, CDR2 FYNNEI, per germline. In DNA, the CDR3 is TGTGCCAGCAGTGAATCGGGGACCATTCAGTACTTC. It codes for CASSESGTIQYF.

The chain employs TRBV28 and TRBJ2-3; D is undetermined. This CDR3 is built from 15 residues. CDR1 and CDR2 from the germline V gene are MDHEN and SYDVKM. V was pared by 5 bases and J by 7 bases, with 19 bases between. The CDR3 sequence: CASSPHSSGLHTQYF. The DNA for the CDR3 is TGTGCCAGCAGTCCGCATTCTAGTGGGCTTCATACGCAGTATTTT.

The table lists this clonotype with a few counts. The gene calls are TRBV10-1 and TRBJ1-5; a weak D match, TRBD1 (5 bases). This CDR3 is 18 amino acids long. The germline gives CDR1 WNHNN, CDR2 SYGVQD (reference sequence). V dropped 3 bases and J dropped 2 bases, with 20 bases sitting between them. CDR3 sequence reads: CASSELYEGRAGNQPQHF. The CDR3 DNA sequence: TGCGCCAGCAGTGAACTCTACGAAGGCAGGGCGGGCAATCAGCCCCAGCATTTT.

This clonotype has more than one count but fewer than ten. The CDR3 nucleotides read TGCGCCAGCACACAAACAGGGGGCTCTGGGGCCAACGTCCTGACTTTC. Translated: CASTQTGGSGANVLTF. J is TRBJ2-6 and V is TRBV5-1; 8 nucleotides match TRBD1. Germline V gene sequence: CDR1 SGHRS, CDR2 YFSETQ. This CDR3 spans 16 amino acids. The V gene end was trimmed by 6 bases and the J gene end by 0 bases; junction bases not matched to a gene: 5. Supplemented by reference TRBV5-1 and TRBJ2-6, the full variable domain reads KAGVTQTPRYLIKTRGQQVTLSCSPISGHRSVSWYQQTPGQGLQFLFEYFSETQRNKGNFPGRFSGRQFSNSRSEMNVSTLELGDSALYLCASTQTGGSGANVLTFGAGSRLTVL.

This clonotype turned up a few times. The chain employs TRBV7-2 and TRBJ2-1; 7 bases fit TRBD1. Trimming removed 5 bases from V and 4 bases from J; junction bases left unmatched: 2. Germline CDR1 reads SGHTA; CDR2 reads FQGNSA. There are 13 residues in the CDR3. The CDR3 DNA sequence: TGTGCCAGCAGCGTGGACAGGTACAATGAGCAGTTCTTC. Residues: CASSVDRYNEQFF.

This clonotype was counted only a few times. The rearrangement uses TRBV9 and TRBJ2-3; 9 bases agree with TRBD2. The V gene end was trimmed by 0 bases and the J gene end by 2 bases; junction bases not matched to a gene: 7. There are 17 residues in the CDR3. From germline, CDR1 is SGDLS and CDR2 YYNGEE. This CDR3 is CASSVGDSGGFTDTQYF. In DNA, the CDR3 is TGTGCCAGCAGCGTAGGGGATAGCGGGGGATTCACAGATACGCAGTATTTT.

This clonotype was seen a few times. V gene TRBV12-3 or TRBV12-4 combines with J gene TRBJ2-7, with D perhaps matching TRBD2 (5 bases). This CDR3 is 13 amino acids long. V was trimmed by 3 bases and J by 4 bases, leaving 10 bases between them. The CDR3 protein is CASSFRRGYEQYF. Written as DNA, the CDR3 is TGTGCCAGCAGTTTTCGTCGGGGATACGAGCAGTACTTC.

The V call is TRBV6-2 or TRBV6-3, the J call TRBJ2-7, with 7 bases lining up with TRBD2. The germline gives CDR1 MNHEY, CDR2 SVGEGT. This CDR3 region has 14 residues. Losses at the gene ends were 6 bases for V and 2 bases for J; bases not matched to a gene: 7. The CDR3 protein is CASSPGTKTYEQYF. The DNA of the CDR3 is TGTGCCAGCAGCCCGGGGACTAAGACCTACGAGCAGTACTTC.

This chain uses TRBV11-2 with TRBJ2-1; 8 positions match TRBD2. V lost 3 bases and J lost 5; bases outside the gene matches: 3. The CDR3 is 14 amino acids. Per the germline V gene, CDR1 is SGHAT and CDR2 is FQNNGV. The CDR3 here is CASSLTSANNEQFF. CDR3 nucleotide sequence: TGTGCCAGCAGCTTGACTAGCGCAAACAATGAGCAGTTCTTC.

The table lists this clonotype with many counts. The gene calls are TRBV19 and TRBJ1-1, with 9 bases lining up with TRBD1. V gave up 5 bases and J gave up 1 base; unmatched junction bases: 2. The CDR3 contains 14 residues. Germline V gene sequence: CDR1 LNHDA, CDR2 SQIVND (reference sequence). CDR3 nucleotides: TGTGCCAGTAGTCACAGGGGGCCGAACACTGAAGCTTTCTTT. This gives the protein CASSHRGPNTEAFF.

V usage is TRBV5-1 and J usage is TRBJ2-7; D remains ambiguous. Trimming shortened V by 2 bases and J by 3 bases, and 24 bases separated the two germline ends. The CDR3 is made up of 18 amino acids. Germline lookup yields CDR1 SGHRS and CDR2 YFSETQ. The CDR3 sequence is CASSFYPPLKGSDYEQYF. The CDR3 nucleotides are TGCGCCAGCAGCTTTTACCCCCCCCTGAAGGGTTCGGACTACGAGCAGTACTTC.

V usage is TRBV6-2 or TRBV6-3 and J usage is TRBJ2-2; tentative D call: TRBD1 (5 bases). The CDR3 consists of 14 residues. V was pared by 5 bases and J by 7 bases, with 14 bases between. CDR1 is MNHEY and CDR2 is SVGEGT in the germline V gene. The CDR3 sequence: CASSNPGWVGELFF. The CDR3 region has the DNA TGTGCCAGCAGTAATCCAGGGTGGGTCGGGGAGCTGTTTTTT.